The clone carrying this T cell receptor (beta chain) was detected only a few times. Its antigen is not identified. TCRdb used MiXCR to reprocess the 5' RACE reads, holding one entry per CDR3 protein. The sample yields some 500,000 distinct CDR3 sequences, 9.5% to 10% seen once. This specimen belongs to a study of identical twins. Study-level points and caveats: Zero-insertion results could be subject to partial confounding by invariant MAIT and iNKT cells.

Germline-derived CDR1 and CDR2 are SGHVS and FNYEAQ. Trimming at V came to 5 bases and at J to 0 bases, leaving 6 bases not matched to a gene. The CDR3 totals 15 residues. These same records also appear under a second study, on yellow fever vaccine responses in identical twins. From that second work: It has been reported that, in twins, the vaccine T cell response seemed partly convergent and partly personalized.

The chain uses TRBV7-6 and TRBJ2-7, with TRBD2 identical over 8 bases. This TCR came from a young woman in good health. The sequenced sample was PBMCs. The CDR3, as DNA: TGTGCCAGCAGCCCTTTTAGCGGGGCCTCCTACGAGCAGTACTTC. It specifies CASSPFSGASYEQYF.